This T cell receptor (beta chain) was captured in a study of T cell clonality in common variable immunodeficiency. Each donor provided roughly 4.5 to 8.5 ml of heparinized whole blood. Assay used: immunoSEQ multiplex PCR; TCRdb lists only in-frame clones, some missing. The record shows about 64,000 clones for this sample, with no singletons present. Ten or more counts support this clone. The antigen is undetermined. The read ends 3 residues before the CDR3 terminus; that terminus is restored from the germline J gene. The CDR3 extends over 15 amino acids. V lost 6 bases, J lost 3 bases, and 6 bases stayed unmatched. Germline V gene lookup returns CDR1 MDHEN and CDR2 SYDVKM. Notes on the study in general: In common variable immunodeficiency, TCR beta chains reportedly carried fewer deletions and N-nucleotide insertions. CVID subjects showed higher TCRbeta clonality than healthy controls. Fewer TCRbeta clones were shared among CVID subjects than controls.

The origin of this receptor is a person aged 18 to 75 in good health. The rearrangement links TRBV28 to TRBJ2-1; TRBD2 aligns across 9 bases. Input material: peripheral blood mononuclear cells. The CDR3 sequence is CASRQRLADYNEQFF. CDR3 DNA, as far as it was read: TGTGCCAGCAGACAGCGACTAGCGGACTACAATGAG.